Presented here are 10 T cell receptor beta chains from one specimen sequenced in a study of OX40 agonist ivuxolimab in advanced cancers. The library was prepared using the immunoSEQ multiplex PCR assay. In TCRdb, the immuneACCESS table is reduced to in-frame sequences with V and J assigned. These tables do not hold every clone; where another copy was compared, an unresolved V gene accounts for under half, and the others remain unexplained. The sample records around 56,000 clones, roughly 90% of which are singletons. The ten most abundant clones make up over 8.5% of the sample. Sequencing used CD4+ or CD8+ T cells sorted from blood, obtained in a trial of the OX40 agonist ivuxolimab. Every receptor here comes from an adult with an advanced solid tumor such as melanoma, head and neck, liver or kidney cancer.

CDR3 protein: CASSIVAADVYGYTF. CDR3 DNA: TGTGCCAGTAGTATAGTCGCGGCGGACGTCTATGGCTACACCTTC. The chain carries TRBV19 and TRBJ1-2; unclear D gene. V lost 1 base and J 4 bases, leaving 13 bases between the germline ends. CDR1 LNHDA and CDR2 SQIVND come from the germline V gene (reference sequence). This CDR3 comprises 15 residues.

Note on this clone: One end of the junction fails to match germline, which may point to a read error. The chain is built from TRBV7-8 and TRBJ2-4; unclear D gene. CDR3 length: 14 residues. Germline V gives CDR1 SGHVS, CDR2 FQNEAQ. In nucleotides, the CDR3 is TGTGCCAGCAGCTTATCCGTAGCCGAAAACATTCAGTACTTC. Residues: CASSLSVAENIQYF.

V is TRBV9 and J is TRBJ2-3, with 9 nucleotides matching TRBD2. The V and J ends lost 2 bases and 0 bases, in that order; junction bases with no gene match: 7. CDR3 length equals 17 residues. The germline V gene encodes CDR1 SGDLS and CDR2 YYNGEE. The CDR3 sequence is CASSVELAGSSTDTQYF. In DNA, the CDR3 is TGTGCCAGCAGCGTTGAACTAGCGGGTTCTAGCACAGATACGCAGTATTTT.

This clone was observed a handful of times. The V gene is TRBV7-9, the J gene TRBJ1-1; TRBD1 aligns across 8 bases. CDR3 length: 16 amino acids. V dropped 2 bases and J dropped 1; count of bases not matched to a gene: 6. The germline V gene has CDR1 SEHNR and CDR2 FQNEAQ (reference sequence). This CDR3 reads CASSLLPGTGNTEAFF. CDR3 bases: TGTGCCAGCAGCTTACTTCCCGGGACAGGGAACACTGAAGCTTTCTTT.

CDR3 protein: CASKSGGYQETQYF. The CDR3 bases are TGTGCCAGCAAGAGCGGGGGATACCAAGAGACCCAGTACTTC. The rearrangement links TRBV6-1 to TRBJ2-5; 8 bases are a match to TRBD2. The J segment lost 0 bases and the V segment lost 7 bases, leaving 4 bases of the junction unmatched. The CDR3 contains 14 residues. The germline V gene encodes CDR1 MNHNS and CDR2 SASEGT.

The chain has TRBV28 and TRBJ2-1; weak D call: TRBD2 (6 bases). The V end lost 2 bases, the J end lost 9 bases, and 14 bases lay between the germline ends. Germline CDR1 is MDHEN and CDR2 is SYDVKM. The CDR3 is 14 amino acids. CDR3 sequence: CASSLVRAGIEQFF. In nucleotides, the CDR3 is TGTGCCAGCAGTTTAGTCCGGGCGGGGATTGAGCAGTTCTTC.

This sequence joins TRBV18 and TRBJ2-1; 10 positions agree with TRBD2. The germline gives CDR1 KGHSH, CDR2 LQKENI. J was trimmed by 5 bases and V by 3 bases; bases with no gene match: 1. The CDR3 sequence is 14 residues long. CDR3 sequence (DNA): TGTGCCAGCTCACCGAGCGGGAGGGACAATGAGCAGTTCTTC. Protein sequence: CASSPSGRDNEQFF.

V gene TRBV5-6 combines with J gene TRBJ2-7, with a tentative D call TRBD1 (6 bases). Germline V gene sequence: CDR1 SGHDT, CDR2 YYEEEE. Trimming took 5 bases from V and 4 from J, leaving 10 bases between them. CDR3 length: 12 amino acids. CDR3 protein: CASSQDRYEQYF. The DNA of the CDR3 is TGTGCCAGCAGTCAGGACAGATACGAGCAGTACTTC.

Points on this clone: Other nucleotide sequences from this sample produce the same CDR3. The chain joins TRBV11-2 to TRBJ2-1; no definite D call. Per the germline V gene, CDR1 is SGHAT and CDR2 is FQNNGV. The CDR3 covers 12 residues. V lost 1 base and J 6 bases, leaving 4 bases between the germline ends. The DNA of the CDR3 is TGTGCCAGCAGCTTAGGGTCCAATGAGCAGTTCTTC. Its protein product is CASSLGSNEQFF.

The chain links TRBV10-2 to TRBJ1-1; D unclear. V was cut by 8 bases and J by 4 bases, with 14 bases left in between. From germline, CDR1 is WSHSY and CDR2 SAAADI. The CDR3 has 13 amino acids. This chain's CDR3 is CASRAPEVTEAFF. DNA of the CDR3: TGCGCCAGCCGCGCCCCGGAAGTCACTGAAGCTTTCTTT.